The rows below give T cell receptor beta chains drawn from one sample of a study of naive and memory T cell subsets. TCRdb called the UMI-ligation and nested PCR reads again in MiXCR, with one record for every CDR3 protein. Of under 150,000 distinct CDR3 sequences listed, about 20% are singletons. The sequencing sample was made of naive CD8+ T cells from blood. These receptors were obtained from a human donor in good health. The CDR3 runs from the conserved cysteine through the conserved F or W. The D gene is left open where the match is weak. Size is stated for part of the rows, as once, few or many counts, or as a class when the clone is expanded.

abundance: .; j_gene: TRBJ1-4; v_gene: TRBV27; d_gene: .; CDR3nt: TGTGCCAGCAGTTCAGTCCCGCCCGGGGGAAATGAAAAACTGTTTTTT; CDR3aa: CASSSVPPGGNEKLFF
abundance: .; j_gene: TRBJ2-1; v_gene: TRBV7-2; d_gene: TRBD2; CDR3nt: TGTGCCAGCAGCTACGTAAGTGGGACTAGCGGGAGTCTCGATGAGCAGTTCTTC; CDR3aa: CASSYVSGTSGSLDEQFF
abundance: .; j_gene: TRBJ2-3; v_gene: TRBV9; d_gene: TRBD2; CDR3nt: TGTGCCAGCAGCGTAGATCGACTAGCAAGGACAGATACGCAGTATTTT; CDR3aa: CASSVDRLARTDTQYF
abundance: .; j_gene: TRBJ2-1; v_gene: TRBV28; d_gene: TRBD2; CDR3nt: TGTGCCAGCAAGGGGTGGGGACTAGCGGATAACAATGAGCAGTTCTTC; CDR3aa: CASKGWGLADNNEQFF
abundance: .; j_gene: TRBJ2-7; v_gene: TRBV14; d_gene: .; CDR3nt: TGTGCCAGCGCACCCCAGGGGTTGAGCTCCTACGAGCAGTACTTC; CDR3aa: CASAPQGLSSYEQYF
abundance: .; j_gene: TRBJ2-1; v_gene: TRBV6-6; d_gene: .; CDR3nt: TGTGCCAGCAGGACCGGGAGCCACCCCAATGAGCAGTTCTTC; CDR3aa: CASRTGSHPNEQFF
abundance: few; j_gene: TRBJ1-5; v_gene: TRBV19; d_gene: .; CDR3nt: TGTGCCAGTATCGGTTGGGGGGATCAGCCCCAGCATTTT; CDR3aa: CASIGWGDQPQHF
abundance: .; j_gene: TRBJ2-3; v_gene: TRBV6-1; d_gene: .; CDR3nt: TGTGCCAGCAGTGATATGCCGGGATTAACAGATACGCAGTATTTT; CDR3aa: CASSDMPGLTDTQYF
abundance: .; j_gene: TRBJ2-1; v_gene: TRBV15; d_gene: .; CDR3nt: TGTGCCACCAGCAGAGGGGATGCGACCTACAATGAGCAGTTCTTC; CDR3aa: CATSRGDATYNEQFF
abundance: few; j_gene: TRBJ2-7; v_gene: TRBV4-3; d_gene: .; CDR3nt: TGCGCCAGCAGCCAATGGACGGGAGAATCCTACGAGCAGTACTTC; CDR3aa: CASSQWTGESYEQYF
abundance: few; j_gene: TRBJ2-5; v_gene: TRBV9; d_gene: .; CDR3nt: TGTGCCAGCAGCGTAGACCCGACAGGTTTTTCAAGGGAGACCCAGTACTTC; CDR3aa: CASSVDPTGFSRETQYF
abundance: .; j_gene: TRBJ1-1; v_gene: TRBV6-1; d_gene: TRBD1; CDR3nt: TGTGCCAGCAGTGAAGGACCCGGGACAGGGCCAGCGGGCACTGAAGCTTTCTTT; CDR3aa: CASSEGPGTGPAGTEAFF
abundance: .; j_gene: TRBJ2-1; v_gene: TRBV19; d_gene: .; CDR3nt: TGTGCCAGTAGTATGTCCGGGGGCCCTTACAATGAGCAGTTCTTC; CDR3aa: CASSMSGGPYNEQFF
abundance: .; j_gene: TRBJ2-2; v_gene: TRBV9; d_gene: .; CDR3nt: TGTGCCAGCAGCGCAATGAACACCGGGGAGCTGTTTTTT; CDR3aa: CASSAMNTGELFF
abundance: .; j_gene: TRBJ1-2; v_gene: TRBV12-3/TRBV12-4; d_gene: .; CDR3nt: TGTGCCAGCAGCCACGGAGTAGGGTCTCGTTATGGCTACACCTTC; CDR3aa: CASSHGVGSRYGYTF
abundance: few; j_gene: TRBJ2-1; v_gene: TRBV15; d_gene: .; CDR3nt: TGTGCCACCAGCAGAGGAGGAACGGGTCCCTCGGGGAATGAGCAGTTCTTC; CDR3aa: CATSRGGTGPSGNEQFF
abundance: few; j_gene: TRBJ1-5; v_gene: TRBV7-2; d_gene: .; CDR3nt: TGTGCCAGCAGCTTAACTGGAGGGATTGAGCCCCAGCATTTT; CDR3aa: CASSLTGGIEPQHF
abundance: .; j_gene: TRBJ1-2; v_gene: TRBV29-1; d_gene: .; CDR3nt: TGCAGCGTTGCCAGGGACGAGGGCTACACCTTC; CDR3aa: CSVARDEGYTF
abundance: .; j_gene: TRBJ2-7; v_gene: TRBV7-9; d_gene: TRBD1; CDR3nt: TGTGCCAGCAGCCCGACAGGGGATGTTTCCTACGAGCAGTACTTC; CDR3aa: CASSPTGDVSYEQYF
abundance: .; j_gene: TRBJ2-7; v_gene: TRBV7-8; d_gene: .; CDR3nt: TGTGCCAGTTCAAGACTAAACCAGGGGCCCTACGAGCAGTACTTC; CDR3aa: CASSRLNQGPYEQYF
abundance: few; j_gene: TRBJ2-7; v_gene: TRBV29-1; d_gene: TRBD2; CDR3nt: TGCAGCGTTGAAGATCTGGGACTAGCTTCCGAGCAGTACTTC; CDR3aa: CSVEDLGLASEQYF
abundance: few; j_gene: TRBJ2-5; v_gene: TRBV28; d_gene: .; CDR3nt: TGTGCCAGCAGTTTAGAGGGTTCGGAGACCCAGTACTTC; CDR3aa: CASSLEGSETQYF
abundance: .; j_gene: TRBJ2-3; v_gene: TRBV6-2/TRBV6-3; d_gene: .; CDR3nt: TGTGCCAGCAGTTTCACTCCGGGACGAAATACGCAGTATTTT; CDR3aa: CASSFTPGRNTQYF
abundance: .; j_gene: TRBJ2-2; v_gene: TRBV6-1; d_gene: .; CDR3nt: TGTGCCACCGAACCTGGGCCTGACACCGGGGAGCTGTTTTTT; CDR3aa: CATEPGPDTGELFF
abundance: .; j_gene: TRBJ2-1; v_gene: TRBV28; d_gene: .; CDR3nt: TGTGCCAGCAGTTTATCAAAGATGCGGCAGTTCTTC; CDR3aa: CASSLSKMRQFF
abundance: few; j_gene: TRBJ2-1; v_gene: TRBV7-9; d_gene: TRBD2; CDR3nt: TGTGCCAGCATAATGGCGGGAGGTTACAATGAGCAGTTCTTC; CDR3aa: CASIMAGGYNEQFF
abundance: few; j_gene: TRBJ2-7; v_gene: TRBV6-5; d_gene: .; CDR3nt: TGTGCCAGCAGTTTCGACGAGTCCTACGAGCAGTACTTC; CDR3aa: CASSFDESYEQYF
abundance: .; j_gene: TRBJ1-5; v_gene: TRBV4-1; d_gene: .; CDR3nt: TGCGCCAGCAGCCAAGAACTCGATCCCAAGCCCCAGCATTTT; CDR3aa: CASSQELDPKPQHF
abundance: few; j_gene: TRBJ2-2; v_gene: TRBV13; d_gene: .; CDR3nt: TGTGCCAGCAGCTACGTCGGCGGGGAGTCCGGGGAGCTGTTTTTT; CDR3aa: CASSYVGGESGELFF
abundance: few; j_gene: TRBJ2-7; v_gene: TRBV25-1; d_gene: .; CDR3nt: TGTGCCAGCCACAAGGGTCCGGGGGAGCAGTACTTC; CDR3aa: CASHKGPGEQYF
abundance: .; j_gene: TRBJ2-7; v_gene: TRBV10-3; d_gene: TRBD2; CDR3nt: TGTGCCACCGCCGGGACTAGCTCCTACGAGCAGTACTTC; CDR3aa: CATAGTSSYEQYF
abundance: few; j_gene: TRBJ1-1; v_gene: TRBV6-5; d_gene: .; CDR3nt: TGTGCCACCTCGGCGGGGTTAGGGGACACTGAAGCTTTCTTT; CDR3aa: CATSAGLGDTEAFF
abundance: many; j_gene: TRBJ1-5; v_gene: TRBV12-3/TRBV12-4; d_gene: .; CDR3nt: TGTGCCAGCAGCCCTGGAGGGTGGCAGCCCCAGCATTTT; CDR3aa: CASSPGGWQPQHF
abundance: few; j_gene: TRBJ2-1; v_gene: TRBV3-1; d_gene: .; CDR3nt: TGTGCCAGCAGCCCCGTTGGGGGCAATGAGCAGTTCTTC; CDR3aa: CASSPVGGNEQFF
abundance: few; j_gene: TRBJ2-4; v_gene: TRBV11-2; d_gene: TRBD1; CDR3nt: TGTGCCAGCAGCCCGAACAGGGGAGACGTCGACATTCAGTACTTC; CDR3aa: CASSPNRGDVDIQYF